This record looks at one TCR beta chain sequence and its context. This clonotype showed up many times. This receptor's antigen is unknown. There are no base qualities to consult, and no much larger clone falls within one base. From the cysteine through the phenylalanine, the CDR3 covers 14 amino acids. The entry retains the CDR3 DNA only, 42 bases that are in frame from base 1. CDR1 is given as SNHLY and CDR2 as FYNNEI, both from the germline V gene. V lost 4 bases and J lost 1 base; the stretch between them is 10 bases long. Amplification of TCR beta CDR3 regions was carried out from RNA transcripts. The TCR CDR3 was subjected to a first round of RT-PCR using the HTBI primer set and the Qiagen OneStep RT-PCR kit. Libraries were constructed in a second round of multiplex PCR, after which size selection and purification were performed. Paired-end sequencing of the libraries was performed with 100 bp reads on an Illumina HiSeq2000. The authors processed their data as follows. SOAPnuke was used to process the raw data, removing reads that contained adapters or uncalled bases, had a mean Phred below 15, or lacked an exact match to the constant primer or identifier. High-quality paired reads were merged using COPE v1.2.5, and each unique nucleotide sequence was defined as a clonotype. MiTCR v1.1 was used to align the clonotypes against IMGT TRBV, TRBD and TRBJ reference segments. Only V-J combinations with frequency above 0.0001, covering about 99% of repertoires, were analysed. A TCS score was defined as the ratio between F50 (clonal expansion) and ExV (chaos), using BLOSUM62-based TCRdist between CDR3 peptides within each V-J. Welch's t-statistics and random forest reduced roughly 530 V-J features to around 14, which were used in a naive Bayes classifier (R e1071). The similarity between thyroid and blood repertoires was quantified using the Morisita-Horn index. In-frame beta chains were kept once TCRdb had trimmed the public reads at Q25 with fastp and called clones with MiXCR. Duplicate CDR3 protein sequences are folded into a single record with the most common DNA and genes. The V and J calls and clone size are TCRdb's, not the authors'. For this sample there are about 610,000 distinct CDR3 sequences; about 14% appear just once. The top ten constitute roughly 4.3% of the sample.

This sample is part of a study of T cells in Graves' hyperthyroidism and ophthalmopathy (dated 2019 in TCRdb). Concerning the study at large: Peripheral blood samples were taken at the time of initial diagnosis, prior to any treatment. Thyroid tissue and blood T-cell repertoires from about six Graves' hyperthyroidism patients were also compared in the study. Following sampling, methimazole starting at 30 mg daily was given to hyperthyroidism patients, and high-dose intravenous methylprednisolone was given to ophthalmopathy patients. According to the paper, TCR Vbeta CDR3 sequencing was carried out on 135 peripheral blood samples, which came from around 43 ophthalmopathy, 75 or so hyperthyroidism and roughly 17 progressor patients. To identify distinguishing TCR V-J signatures, a discovery cohort of 100 patients was used, comprising approximately 40 with Graves' ophthalmopathy and approximately 58 with stable Graves' hyperthyroidism. The 85 to 100 discovery patients were divided at random into training and test sets in a 7:3 ratio. Prospective prediction of ophthalmopathy was tested in an independent validation cohort consisting of some 19 hyperthyroidism patients and around 16 patients who later progressed to ophthalmopathy.

Moderately to severely active disease, a Clinical Activity Score of at least 3, a NOSPECS grade of at least 4, and a duration under 3 months were present in ophthalmopathy patients. Exclusion was applied to patients with uncontrolled infections, other autoimmune diseases, pregnancy or lactation. Diagnoses were established on the basis of clinical symptoms, serum thyroxine and TRAb, thyroid ultrasound, and orbital computed tomography. Ficoll-Paque density gradient centrifugation was used to isolate PBMCs from around 9.1 ml of fresh peripheral blood. Total RNA was extracted with Trizol reagent, and quality was checked on an Agilent 2100 Bioanalyzer. Study-wide conclusions, independent of this receptor: During validation, the model predicted progression to ophthalmopathy a median of roughly six months ahead of onset, with almost 71% sensitivity and 72.22% specificity. Most expanded thyroid clonotypes (frequency above 0.001) were also detected in blood, suggesting blood repertoires may reflect thyroid immune responses. No statistical method was used to set the sample size in advance, and investigators knew the group allocation. Ophthalmopathy was separated from stable hyperthyroidism by a 13 V-J signature model, with around 88% sensitivity and about 81% specificity obtained in cross-validation and 80%/75% obtained in testing.

Recombination connected TRBV2 to TRBJ1-1; the D gene identity is not certain. Sample: blood. The source of this sequence is a woman aged 35 to 49 with Graves' ophthalmopathy. CDR3 protein: CASSASLGNTEAFF. The nucleotide sequence is TGTGCCAGCAGTGCTAGTTTAGGGAACACTGAAGCTTTCTTT.